This T cell receptor beta chain originates from a study of T cell changes during pregnancy in multiple sclerosis. Method: immunoSEQ multiplex PCR; TCRdb's copy keeps in-frame clones and lacks some. The table records 55,000 to 75,000 clones, over 85% of them present only once. Germline-derived CDR1 and CDR2 are LNHDA and SQIVND (reference sequence). The CDR3 totals 14 residues. Unmatched junction bases numbered 3, after V lost 1 base and J lost 3 bases. This specimen was CD8+ T cells from peripheral blood mononuclear cells, taken in the second trimester of pregnancy. The sequence was obtained from a female donor with multiple sclerosis, enrolled in a pregnancy study. The J gene is TRBJ2-7, the V gene TRBV19; 7 bases align to TRBD2. The chain's CDR3 is CASSIVTGGYEQYF. DNA for the CDR3: TGTGCCAGTAGTATAGTTACGGGAGGCTACGAGCAGTACTTC.